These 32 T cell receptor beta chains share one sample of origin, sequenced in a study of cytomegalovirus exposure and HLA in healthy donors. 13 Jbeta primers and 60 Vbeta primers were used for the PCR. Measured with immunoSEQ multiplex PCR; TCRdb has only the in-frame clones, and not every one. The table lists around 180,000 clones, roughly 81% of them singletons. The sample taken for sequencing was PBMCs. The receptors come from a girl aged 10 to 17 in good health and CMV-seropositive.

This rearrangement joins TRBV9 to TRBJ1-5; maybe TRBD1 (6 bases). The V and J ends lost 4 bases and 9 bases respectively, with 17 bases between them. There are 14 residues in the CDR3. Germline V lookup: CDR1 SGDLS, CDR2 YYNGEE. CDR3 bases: TGTGCCAGCAGCCCCCGAGGGGGAAGGTGGCCCCAGCATTTT. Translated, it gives CASSPRGGRWPQHF.

Here the CDR3 reads CASSRERGGNYEQYF. CDR3 nucleotide sequence: TGTGCCAGTTCGCGAGAAAGGGGAGGGAACTACGAGCAGTACTTC. This chain links TRBV19 with TRBJ2-7; 7 bases are shared with TRBD2. V shed 8 bases and J 3 bases; nucleotides not matched to a gene: 13. The CDR3 loop spans 15 amino acids. From germline, CDR1 is LNHDA and CDR2 SQIVND (reference sequence).

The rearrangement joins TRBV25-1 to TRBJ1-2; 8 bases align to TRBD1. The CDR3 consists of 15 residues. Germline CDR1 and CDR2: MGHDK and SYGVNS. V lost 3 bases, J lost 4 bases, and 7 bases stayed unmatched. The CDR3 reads CASSDVRGHGYGYTF. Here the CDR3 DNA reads TGTGCCAGCAGTGATGTCAGGGGGCATGGCTATGGCTACACCTTC.

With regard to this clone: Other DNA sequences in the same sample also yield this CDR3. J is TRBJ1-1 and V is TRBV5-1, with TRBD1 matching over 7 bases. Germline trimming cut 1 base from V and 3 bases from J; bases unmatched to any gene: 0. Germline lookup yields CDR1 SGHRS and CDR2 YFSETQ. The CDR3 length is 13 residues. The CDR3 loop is CASSLQGDTEAFF. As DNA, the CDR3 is TGCGCCAGCAGCTTGCAGGGGGACACTGAAGCTTTCTTT.

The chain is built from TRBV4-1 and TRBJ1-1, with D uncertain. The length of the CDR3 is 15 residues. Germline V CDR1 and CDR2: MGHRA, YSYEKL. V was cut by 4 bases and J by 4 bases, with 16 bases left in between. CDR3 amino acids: CASSPAGVGSTEAFF. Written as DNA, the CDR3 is TGCGCCAGCAGCCCCGCGGGAGTGGGGAGCACTGAAGCTTTCTTT.

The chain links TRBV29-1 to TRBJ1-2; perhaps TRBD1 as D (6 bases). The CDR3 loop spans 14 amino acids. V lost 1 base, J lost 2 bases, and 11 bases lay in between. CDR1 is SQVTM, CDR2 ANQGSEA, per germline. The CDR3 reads CSVEVPGQNYGYTF. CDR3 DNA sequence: TGCAGCGTTGAAGTCCCGGGACAAAACTATGGCTACACCTTC.

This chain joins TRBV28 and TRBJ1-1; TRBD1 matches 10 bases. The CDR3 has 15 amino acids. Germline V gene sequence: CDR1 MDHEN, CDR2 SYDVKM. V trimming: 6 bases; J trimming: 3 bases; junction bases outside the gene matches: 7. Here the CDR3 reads CASRGRGQGYTEAFF. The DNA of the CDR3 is TGTGCCAGCAGAGGGAGGGGACAGGGGTACACTGAAGCTTTCTTT.

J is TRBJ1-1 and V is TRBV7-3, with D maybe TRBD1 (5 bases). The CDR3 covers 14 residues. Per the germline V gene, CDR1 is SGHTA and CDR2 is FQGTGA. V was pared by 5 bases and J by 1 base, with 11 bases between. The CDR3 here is CASSPRGGNTEAFF. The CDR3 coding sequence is TGTGCCAGCAGCCCAAGGGGAGGGAACACTGAAGCTTTCTTT. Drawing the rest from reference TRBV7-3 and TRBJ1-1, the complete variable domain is GAGVSQTPSNKVTEKGKYVELRCDPISGHTALYWYRQSLGQGPEFLIYFQGTGAADDSGLPNDRFFAVRPEGSVSTLKIQRTERGDSAVYLCASSPRGGNTEAFFGQGTRLTVV.

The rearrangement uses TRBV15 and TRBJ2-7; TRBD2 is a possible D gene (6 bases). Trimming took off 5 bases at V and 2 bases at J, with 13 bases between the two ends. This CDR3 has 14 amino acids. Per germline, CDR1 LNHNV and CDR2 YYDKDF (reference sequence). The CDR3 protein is CATSDGTGAYEQYF. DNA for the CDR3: TGTGCCACCAGCGACGGGACGGGGGCCTACGAGCAGTACTTC.

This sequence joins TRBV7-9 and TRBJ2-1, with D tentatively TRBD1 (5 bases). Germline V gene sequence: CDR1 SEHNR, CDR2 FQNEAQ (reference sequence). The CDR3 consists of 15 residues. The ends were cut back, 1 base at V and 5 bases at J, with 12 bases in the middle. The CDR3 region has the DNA TGTGCCAGCAGCTTAGTACAGGACCCGCACAATGAGCAGTTCTTC. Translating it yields CASSLVQDPHNEQFF.

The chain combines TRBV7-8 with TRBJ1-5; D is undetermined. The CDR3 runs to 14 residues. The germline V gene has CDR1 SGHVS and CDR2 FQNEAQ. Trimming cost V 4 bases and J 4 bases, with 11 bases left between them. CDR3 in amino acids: CASSSEGVNQPQHF. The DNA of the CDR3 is TGTGCCAGCAGCTCAGAGGGAGTAAATCAGCCCCAGCATTTT.

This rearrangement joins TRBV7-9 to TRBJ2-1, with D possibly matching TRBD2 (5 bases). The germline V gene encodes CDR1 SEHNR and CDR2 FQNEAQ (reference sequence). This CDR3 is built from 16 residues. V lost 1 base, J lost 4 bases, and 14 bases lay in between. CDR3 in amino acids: CASSLDGGGRYNEQFF. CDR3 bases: TGTGCCAGCAGCTTAGACGGAGGCGGACGATACAATGAGCAGTTCTTC. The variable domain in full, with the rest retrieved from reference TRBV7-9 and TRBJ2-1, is DTGVSQNPRHKITKRGQNVTFRCDPISEHNRLYWYRQTLGQGPEFLTYFQNEAQLEKSRLLSDRFSAERPKGSFSTLEIQRTEQGDSAMYLCASSLDGGGRYNEQFFGPGTRLTVL.

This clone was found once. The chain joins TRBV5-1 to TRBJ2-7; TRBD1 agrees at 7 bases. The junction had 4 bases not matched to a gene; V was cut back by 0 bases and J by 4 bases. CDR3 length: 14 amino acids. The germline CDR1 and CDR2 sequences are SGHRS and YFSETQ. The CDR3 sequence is CASSLGGQVYEQYF. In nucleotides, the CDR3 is TGCGCCAGCAGCTTGGGTGGACAGGTGTACGAGCAGTACTTC.

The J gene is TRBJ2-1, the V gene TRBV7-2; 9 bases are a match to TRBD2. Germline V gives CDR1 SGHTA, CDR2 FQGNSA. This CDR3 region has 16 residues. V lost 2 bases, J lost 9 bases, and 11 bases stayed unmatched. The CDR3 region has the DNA TGTGCCAGCAGCTTAAGGAGGGCGGGGGGGCAGGGTGAGCAGTTCTTC. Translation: CASSLRRAGGQGEQFF.

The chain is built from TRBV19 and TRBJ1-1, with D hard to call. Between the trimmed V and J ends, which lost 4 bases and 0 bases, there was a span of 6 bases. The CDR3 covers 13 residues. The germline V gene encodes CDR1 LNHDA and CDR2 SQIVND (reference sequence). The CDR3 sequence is CASSSTLNTEAFF. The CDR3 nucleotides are TGTGCCAGTAGTAGTACTCTGAACACTGAAGCTTTCTTT.

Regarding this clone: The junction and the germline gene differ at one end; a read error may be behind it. CDR3 DNA: TGTTCCAGCAGCTTAATCGGCGGAGTCTCTGGAAACACCATATATTTT. As protein: CSSSLIGGVSGNTIYF. The chain links TRBV7-9 to TRBJ1-3; no firm D call. The CDR3 extends over 16 amino acids. The germline gives CDR1 SEHNR, CDR2 FQNEAQ (reference sequence).

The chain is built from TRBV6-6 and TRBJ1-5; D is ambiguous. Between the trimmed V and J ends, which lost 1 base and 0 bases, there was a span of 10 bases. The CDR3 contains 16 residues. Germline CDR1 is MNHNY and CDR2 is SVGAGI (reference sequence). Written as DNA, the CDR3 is TGTGCCAGCAGTTACTTCGGTTCTGTTAGCAATCAGCCCCAGCATTTT. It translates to CASSYFGSVSNQPQHF.

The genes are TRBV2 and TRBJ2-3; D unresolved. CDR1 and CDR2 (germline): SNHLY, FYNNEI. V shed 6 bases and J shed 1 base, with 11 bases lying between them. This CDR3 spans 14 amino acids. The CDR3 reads CASRPRQGTDTQYF. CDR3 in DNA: TGTGCCAGCAGGCCCCGGCAGGGCACAGATACGCAGTATTTT.

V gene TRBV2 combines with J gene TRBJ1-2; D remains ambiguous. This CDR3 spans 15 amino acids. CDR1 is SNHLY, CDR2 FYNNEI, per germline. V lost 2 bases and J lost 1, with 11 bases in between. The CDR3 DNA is TGTGCCAGCAGTGAACGGGGTAGAGTTAACTATGGCTACACCTTC. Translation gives CASSERGRVNYGYTF.

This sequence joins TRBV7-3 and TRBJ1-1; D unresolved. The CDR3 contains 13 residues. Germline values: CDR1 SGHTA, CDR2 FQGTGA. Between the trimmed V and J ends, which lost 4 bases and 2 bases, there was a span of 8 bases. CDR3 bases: TGTGCCAGCAGCTCTAGCAGTAACACTGAAGCTTTCTTT. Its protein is CASSSSSNTEAFF.

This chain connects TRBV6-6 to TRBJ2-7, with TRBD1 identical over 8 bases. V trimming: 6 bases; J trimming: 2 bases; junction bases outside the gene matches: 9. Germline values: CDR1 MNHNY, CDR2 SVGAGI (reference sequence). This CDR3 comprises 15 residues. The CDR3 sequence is CASREGDRLAYEQYF. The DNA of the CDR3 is TGTGCCAGCAGGGAAGGGGACAGGCTCGCCTACGAGCAGTACTTC.

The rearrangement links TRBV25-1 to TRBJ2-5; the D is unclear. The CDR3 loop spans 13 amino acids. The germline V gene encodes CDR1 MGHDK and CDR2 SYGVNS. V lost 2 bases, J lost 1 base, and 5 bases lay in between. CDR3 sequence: CASSERFQETQYF. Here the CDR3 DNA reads TGTGCCAGCAGTGAACGGTTCCAAGAGACCCAGTACTTC.

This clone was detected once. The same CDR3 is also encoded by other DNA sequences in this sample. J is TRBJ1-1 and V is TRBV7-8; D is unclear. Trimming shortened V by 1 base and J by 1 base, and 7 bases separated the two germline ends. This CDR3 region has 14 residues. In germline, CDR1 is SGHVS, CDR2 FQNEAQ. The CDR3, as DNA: TGTGCCAGCAGCTTAGTCGGCGGGAACACTGAAGCTTTCTTT. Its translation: CASSLVGGNTEAFF.

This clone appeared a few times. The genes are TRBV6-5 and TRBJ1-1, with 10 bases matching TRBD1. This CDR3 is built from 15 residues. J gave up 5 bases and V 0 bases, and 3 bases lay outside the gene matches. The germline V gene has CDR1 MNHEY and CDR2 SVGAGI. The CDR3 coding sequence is TGTGCCAGCAGTTACTCGGGACAGGGGAAGACTGAAGCTTTCTTT. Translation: CASSYSGQGKTEAFF.

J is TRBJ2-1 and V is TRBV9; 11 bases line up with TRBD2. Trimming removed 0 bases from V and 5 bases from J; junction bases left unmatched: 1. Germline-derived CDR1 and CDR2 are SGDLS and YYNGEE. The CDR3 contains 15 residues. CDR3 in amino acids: CASSVVGLADNEQFF. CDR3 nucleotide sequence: TGTGCCAGCAGCGTAGTGGGACTAGCGGACAATGAGCAGTTCTTC.

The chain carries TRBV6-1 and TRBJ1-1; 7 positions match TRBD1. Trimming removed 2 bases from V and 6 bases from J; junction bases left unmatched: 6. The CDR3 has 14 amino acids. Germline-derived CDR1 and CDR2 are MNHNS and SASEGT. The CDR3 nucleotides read TGTGCCAGCAGTGAACACAGGGGATCCCCTGAAGCTTTCTTT. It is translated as CASSEHRGSPEAFF.

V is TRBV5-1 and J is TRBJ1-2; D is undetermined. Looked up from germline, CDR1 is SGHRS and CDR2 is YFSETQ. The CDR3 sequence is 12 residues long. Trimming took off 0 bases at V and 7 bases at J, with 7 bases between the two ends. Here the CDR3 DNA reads TGCGCCAGCAGCTTGGAGCCCTCTGGCTACACCTTC. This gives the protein CASSLEPSGYTF.

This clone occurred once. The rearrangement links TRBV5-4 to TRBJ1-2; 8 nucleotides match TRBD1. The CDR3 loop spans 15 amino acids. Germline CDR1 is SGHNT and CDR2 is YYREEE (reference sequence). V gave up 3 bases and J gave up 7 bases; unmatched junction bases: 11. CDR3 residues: CASSSQSDRVGGYTF. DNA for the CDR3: TGTGCCAGCAGCTCGCAATCGGACAGGGTCGGTGGCTACACCTTC.

Here the CDR3 DNA reads TGTGCCAGCAGTTTATTAAATGAGCAGTTCTTC. Protein product: CASSLLNEQFF. J is TRBJ2-1 and V is TRBV27; the D is unclear. V gave up 1 base and J gave up 7 bases, with 2 bases separating them. This CDR3 contains 11 residues. From germline, CDR1 is MNHEY and CDR2 SMNVEV (reference sequence).

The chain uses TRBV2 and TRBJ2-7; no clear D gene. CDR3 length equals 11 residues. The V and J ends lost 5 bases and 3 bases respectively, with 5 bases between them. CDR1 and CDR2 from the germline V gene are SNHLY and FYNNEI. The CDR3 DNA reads TGTGCCAGCAGTCAGGACTACGAGCAGTACTTC. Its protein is CASSQDYEQYF. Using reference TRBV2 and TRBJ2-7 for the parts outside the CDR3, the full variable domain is EPEVTQTPSHQVTQMGQEVILRCVPISNHLYFYWYRQILGQKVEFLVSFYNNEISEKSEIFDDQFSVERPDGSNFTLKIRSTKLEDSAMYFCASSQDYEQYFGPGTRLTVT.

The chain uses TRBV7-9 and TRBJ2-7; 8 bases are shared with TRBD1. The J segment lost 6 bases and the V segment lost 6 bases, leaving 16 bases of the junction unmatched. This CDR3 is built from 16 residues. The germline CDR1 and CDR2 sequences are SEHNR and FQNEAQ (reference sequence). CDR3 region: CASSSRPGTGTSEQYF. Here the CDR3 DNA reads TGTGCCAGCAGTTCTCGTCCCGGGACAGGTACCTCCGAGCAGTACTTC. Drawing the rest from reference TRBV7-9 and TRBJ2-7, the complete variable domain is DTGVSQNPRHKITKRGQNVTFRCDPISEHNRLYWYRQTLGQGPEFLTYFQNEAQLEKSRLLSDRFSAERPKGSFSTLEIQRTEQGDSAMYLCASSSRPGTGTSEQYFGPGTRLTVT.

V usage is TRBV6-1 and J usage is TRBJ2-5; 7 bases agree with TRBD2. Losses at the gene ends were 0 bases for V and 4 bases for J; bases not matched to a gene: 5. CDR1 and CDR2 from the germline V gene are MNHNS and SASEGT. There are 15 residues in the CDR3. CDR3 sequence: CASSEAGSGSETQYF. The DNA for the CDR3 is TGTGCCAGCAGTGAAGCTGGTAGCGGGTCAGAGACCCAGTACTTC.